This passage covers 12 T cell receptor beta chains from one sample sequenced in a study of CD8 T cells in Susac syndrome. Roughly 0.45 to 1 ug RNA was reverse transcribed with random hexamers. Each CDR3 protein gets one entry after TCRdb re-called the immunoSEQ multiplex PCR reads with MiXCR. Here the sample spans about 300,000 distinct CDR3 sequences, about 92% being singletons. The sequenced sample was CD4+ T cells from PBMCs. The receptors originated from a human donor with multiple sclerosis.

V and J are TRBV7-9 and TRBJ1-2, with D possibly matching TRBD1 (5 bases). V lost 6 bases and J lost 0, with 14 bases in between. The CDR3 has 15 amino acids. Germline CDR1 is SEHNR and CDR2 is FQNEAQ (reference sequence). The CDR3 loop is CASRSGRGANYGYTF. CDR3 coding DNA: TGTGCCAGCAGGTCCGGGAGGGGAGCTAACTATGGCTACACCTTC.

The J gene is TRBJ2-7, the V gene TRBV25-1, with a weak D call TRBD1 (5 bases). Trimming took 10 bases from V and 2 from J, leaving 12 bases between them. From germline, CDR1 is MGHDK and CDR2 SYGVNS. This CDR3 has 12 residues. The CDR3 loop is CAIQDTAYEQYF. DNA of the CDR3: TGTGCCATCCAGGACACCGCCTACGAGCAGTACTTC.

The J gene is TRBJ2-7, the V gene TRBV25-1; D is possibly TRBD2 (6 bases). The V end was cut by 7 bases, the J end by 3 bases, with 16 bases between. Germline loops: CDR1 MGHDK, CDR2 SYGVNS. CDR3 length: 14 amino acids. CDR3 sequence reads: CASIPGGVFYEQYF. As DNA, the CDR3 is TGTGCCAGCATCCCCGGCGGGGTCTTCTACGAGCAGTACTTC.

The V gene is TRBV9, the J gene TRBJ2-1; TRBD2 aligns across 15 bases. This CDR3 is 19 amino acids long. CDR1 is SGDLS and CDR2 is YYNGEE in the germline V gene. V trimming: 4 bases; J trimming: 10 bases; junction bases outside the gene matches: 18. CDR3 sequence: CASSSWTSGRARARVEQFF. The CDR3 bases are TGTGCCAGCAGCTCTTGGACTAGCGGGAGGGCCCGGGCTCGTGTGGAGCAGTTCTTC.

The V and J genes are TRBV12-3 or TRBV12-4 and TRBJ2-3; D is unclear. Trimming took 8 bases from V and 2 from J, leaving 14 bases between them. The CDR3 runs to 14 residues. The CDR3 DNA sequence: TGTGCCAGCCGAACCAGAGAAACCACAGATACGCAGTATTTT. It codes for CASRTRETTDTQYF.

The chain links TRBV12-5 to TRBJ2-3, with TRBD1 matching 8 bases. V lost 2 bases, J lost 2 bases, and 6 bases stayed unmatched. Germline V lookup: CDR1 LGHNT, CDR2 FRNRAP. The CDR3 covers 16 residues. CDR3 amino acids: CASGLRQGAPTDTQYF. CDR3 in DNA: TGTGCTAGTGGTTTGAGGCAGGGGGCCCCCACAGATACGCAGTATTTT.

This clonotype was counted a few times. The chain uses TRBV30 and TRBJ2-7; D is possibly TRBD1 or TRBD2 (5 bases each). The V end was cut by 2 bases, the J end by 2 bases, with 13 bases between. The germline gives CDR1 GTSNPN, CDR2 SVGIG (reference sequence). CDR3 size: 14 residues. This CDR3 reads CAWSRDPGTYEQYF. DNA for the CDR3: TGTGCCTGGAGTCGGGACCCAGGGACCTACGAGCAGTACTTC.

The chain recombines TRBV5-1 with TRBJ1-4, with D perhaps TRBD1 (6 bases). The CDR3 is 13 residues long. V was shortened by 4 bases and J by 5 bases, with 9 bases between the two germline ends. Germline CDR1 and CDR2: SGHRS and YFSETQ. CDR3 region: CASSRTENEKLFF. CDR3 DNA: TGCGCCAGCAGCCGGACAGAGAATGAAAAACTGTTTTTT.

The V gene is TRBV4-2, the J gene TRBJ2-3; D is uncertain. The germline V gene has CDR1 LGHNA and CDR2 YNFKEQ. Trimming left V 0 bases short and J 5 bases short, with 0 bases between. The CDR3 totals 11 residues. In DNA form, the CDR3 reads TGTGCCAGCAGCCAAGAAGATACGCAGTATTTT. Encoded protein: CASSQEDTQYF.

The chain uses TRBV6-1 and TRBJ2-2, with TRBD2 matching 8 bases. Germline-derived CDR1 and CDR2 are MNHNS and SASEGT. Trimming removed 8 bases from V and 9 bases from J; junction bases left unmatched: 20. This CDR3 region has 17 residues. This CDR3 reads CASGGYRGLASPRELFF. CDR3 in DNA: TGTGCCAGCGGGGGGTACCGAGGACTAGCTTCCCCCCGGGAGCTGTTTTTT.

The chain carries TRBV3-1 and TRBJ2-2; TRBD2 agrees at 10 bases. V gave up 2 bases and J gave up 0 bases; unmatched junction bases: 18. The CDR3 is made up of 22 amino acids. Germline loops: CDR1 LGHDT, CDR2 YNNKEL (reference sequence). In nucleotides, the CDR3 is TGTGCCAGCAGCCAACCCCTCAGGACGGATGGACTAGCGGCCCCGAACACCGGGGAGCTGTTTTTT. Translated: CASSQPLRTDGLAAPNTGELFF.

CDR3 DNA sequence: TGTGCCAGCAAATCCCAGGGGGGCCTCCTGGTCGACGAGCAGTACTTC. Amino acids: CASKSQGGLLVDEQYF. The rearrangement joins TRBV6-6 to TRBJ2-7, with D perhaps TRBD1 (7 bases). V was cut by 7 bases and J by 5 bases, with 24 bases left in between. This CDR3 has 16 residues. Germline V gene sequence: CDR1 MNHNY, CDR2 SVGAGI (reference sequence).